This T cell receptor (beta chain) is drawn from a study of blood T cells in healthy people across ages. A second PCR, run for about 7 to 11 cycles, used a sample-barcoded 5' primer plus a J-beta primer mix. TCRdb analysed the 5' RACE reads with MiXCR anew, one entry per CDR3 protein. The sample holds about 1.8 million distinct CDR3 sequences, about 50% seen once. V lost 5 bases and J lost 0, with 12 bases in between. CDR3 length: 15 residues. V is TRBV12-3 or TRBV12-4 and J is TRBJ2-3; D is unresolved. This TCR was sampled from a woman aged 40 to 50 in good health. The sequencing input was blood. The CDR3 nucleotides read TGTGCCAGCAGTCCCTCGGTGGGGAGCACAGATACGCAGTATTTT. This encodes CASSPSVGSTDTQYF.